These T cell receptor beta chains were read from a single sample in a study of blood T cell repertoires in COVID-19. Generated by immunoSEQ multiplex PCR, the TCRdb table keeps only in-frame clones and is missing some. The top ten hold about 8% of the sample, which has under 250,000 clones, approximately 85% seen once. The sequenced sample consisted of peripheral blood. These receptors all stem from a woman aged 45-59 years with active or convalescent COVID-19. CDR3s include the opening cysteine and the closing phenylalanine or tryptophan. The D gene is left open where the match is weak. Some rows have no size entry. The others give once, few or many, or a class for an expanded clone.

CDR3nt,CDR3aa,j_gene,abundance,d_gene,v_gene
TGTGCCAGCAGTCTCGGTGAGGTGGATACGCAGTATTTT,CASSLGEVDTQYF,TRBJ2-3,-,-,TRBV12-3/TRBV12-4
TGTGCCAGCAGCCAAGTGCGCAGGGACTATCTTACCGGGGAGCTGTTTTTT,CASSQVRRDYLTGELFF,TRBJ2-2,-,TRBD2,TRBV3-1/TRBV3-2
TGTGCCAGCCGCCGACTAGCGGGAGGCCATGAGCAGTTCTTC,CASRRLAGGHEQFF,TRBJ2-1,-,TRBD2,TRBV7-3
TGTGCCAGCAGCTTACTCGAGACAGGTGCCGTAGGGTCTGAAGCTTTCTTT,CASSLLETGAVGSEAFF,TRBJ1-1,-,-,TRBV5-6
TGTGCCAGCAGTGAATTCGGGGGACAGTTGACCTATGGCTACACCTTC,CASSEFGGQLTYGYTF,TRBJ1-2,-,TRBD1,TRBV2
TGTGCCAGCAGCTCCCGTATGGAGGCGAGCAATCAGCCCCAGCATTTT,CASSSRMEASNQPQHF,TRBJ1-5,once,-,TRBV7-8
TGTGCCAGCAGTTTAATCCAGATAAACAATGAGCAGTTCTTC,CASSLIQINNEQFF,TRBJ2-1,-,-,TRBV28
TGTGCCAGCAGTCCAACAGGGGGCAAAGGGTTCGCCCTAACCTTC,CASSPTGGKGFALTF,TRBJ1-2,-,TRBD1,TRBV6-5
TGTGCCAGCAGTTTAGGCGTACCGGGGGGGGGCTACACCTTC,CASSLGVPGGGYTF,TRBJ1-2,once,-,TRBV27
TGTGCCAGCTTCATCAACAATCAGCCCCAGCATTTT,CASFINNQPQHF,TRBJ1-5,-,-,TRBV28
TGTGCCAGCAGCCAAGATTCCGGACAGGGGTCACCCCTCCACTTT,CASSQDSGQGSPLHF,TRBJ1-6,medium-sized,TRBD1,TRBV3-1/TRBV3-2
TGTGCCAGCAGCTCCGTAGGGGGTTCGGTCAATGAGCAGTTCTTC,CASSSVGGSVNEQFF,TRBJ2-1,-,-,TRBV5-5
TGTGCCAGTAGTATATCTGGGGCATTCGCCTACGAGCAGTACTTC,CASSISGAFAYEQYF,TRBJ2-7,-,-,TRBV19
TGTGCCACCAGTGAGCCTCGAGGGGGGCCCCAGCATTTT,CATSEPRGGPQHF,TRBJ1-5,-,-,TRBV24-1
TGTGCCAGCAGCCCCCCAACTAGGTCAGATACGCAGTATTTT,CASSPPTRSDTQYF,TRBJ2-3,-,-,TRBV11-2
TGTGCCACCTCTCGGGGGGGCCAAGAGACCCAGTACTTC,CATSRGGQETQYF,TRBJ2-5,-,TRBD2,TRBV24-1
TGTGCCAGCAGGGCGGGGGGCACAGATACGCAGTATTTT,CASRAGGTDTQYF,TRBJ2-3,-,TRBD2,TRBV3-1/TRBV3-2
TGTGCCAGCAGCTCCCGGGTTCCCGGGACTAGAGGGCTGGGGTTGACCGGGGAGCTGTTTTTT,CASSSRVPGTRGLGLTGELFF,TRBJ2-2,-,TRBD2,TRBV7-7
TGTGCCAGCAGCTTAGAAGAGTTCACAGATACGCAGTATTTT,CASSLEEFTDTQYF,TRBJ2-3,-,-,TRBV7-7
TGTGCCAGCAGTTTCCGGGACAGGGTACCCTATGAGCAGTTCTTC,CASSFRDRVPYEQFF,TRBJ2-1,-,TRBD1,TRBV27
TGTGCCAGCCGAAGGAGGCAGACTGTGAACACTGAAGCTTTCTTT,CASRRRQTVNTEAFF,TRBJ1-1,-,-,TRBV6-5
TGTGCCACAGAGGGTACGGCGCGAAACACCATATATTTT,CATEGTARNTIYF,TRBJ1-3,-,-,TRBV15
TGTGCCAGCAGCTCCGGGACAACGAACACCGGGGAGCTGTTTTTT,CASSSGTTNTGELFF,TRBJ2-2,once,-,TRBV7-9
TGTGCCAGCAGCCTACATATGGAGGGCAGCAATCAGCCCCAGCATTTT,CASSLHMEGSNQPQHF,TRBJ1-5,-,-,TRBV13
TGCGCCAGCAGCCCGCTTACTACAGGGAGCTACAATGAGCAGTTCTTC,CASSPLTTGSYNEQFF,TRBJ2-1,-,-,TRBV5-1
TGTGCCAGCGCGAAGATCCCTCCAGGGGGCTATAATGAAAAACTGTTTTTT,CASAKIPPGGYNEKLFF,TRBJ1-4,-,TRBD1,TRBV27
TGTTCGGCAGGGGGCGCGACTAATGAAAAACTGTTTTTT,CSAGGATNEKLFF,TRBJ1-4,-,TRBD1,TRBV28
TGTGCCAGCAGTTTGAGGCTAGCGGGGACCTACGAGCAGTACTTC,CASSLRLAGTYEQYF,TRBJ2-7,-,TRBD2,TRBV28
TGCAGCGTTGAATTGGTCAGGGGAACCAAAAACATTCAGTACTTC,CSVELVRGTKNIQYF,TRBJ2-4,-,-,TRBV29-1